A selection of T cell receptor beta chains follows, all from one sample in a study of Ad26.COV2.S vaccination and SARS-CoV-2 variants. Clones were sequenced by immunoSEQ multiplex PCR, and TCRdb holds only the in-frame ones, with some missing. This sample carries about 680,000 clones, 80% to 90% of them seen once, and the ten largest clones take approximately 1.5%. Sequencing used peripheral blood, obtained in a trial of Ad26.COV2.S vaccine versus placebo. All receptors come from a person between 18 and 59 years old who received the Ad26.COV2.S COVID-19 vaccine or a placebo. CDR3s include the opening cysteine and the closing phenylalanine or tryptophan. D genes are given only for firm matches. Not all rows give a size; the values are once, few, many and, for expanded clones, a class.

>TRBV6-1|TRBJ1-5|NA|NA
TGTGCCAGCAGTGAAGCCCTATCAGGACAGCCCCAGCATTTT
CASSEALSGQPQHF
>TRBV27|TRBJ1-6|NA|TRBD1
TGTGCCAGCAGTCGACAGGGGAGTACCTATAATTCACCCCTCCACTTT
CASSRQGSTYNSPLHF
>TRBV5-1|TRBJ2-4|once|TRBD1
TGCGCCAGCAGCTCACAGGGGGGCAAAAACATTCAGTACTTC
CASSSQGGKNIQYF
>TRBV6-5|TRBJ2-7|NA|TRBD1
TGTGCCAGCAGTTACTCCCAGGGGGCCTCCTACGAGCAGTACTTC
CASSYSQGASYEQYF
>TRBV7-2|TRBJ2-5|NA|NA
TGTGCCAGCAGCTTGTCTCTGCCCGGGGAGACCCAGTACTTC
CASSLSLPGETQYF
>TRBV18|TRBJ2-2|NA|TRBD2
TGTGCCAGCTCACCATGGCCACTAGCGGGAAACACCGGGGAGCTGTTTTTT
CASSPWPLAGNTGELFF
>TRBV19|TRBJ1-5|NA|NA
TGTGCCAGTAGTATAGGGGCCCCTACAGGTGGGAGCAATCAGCCCCAGCATTTT
CASSIGAPTGGSNQPQHF
>TRBV30|TRBJ2-7|once|TRBD1
TGTGCCTGGGCACGGGACAGTTCCTACGAGCAGTACTTC
CAWARDSSYEQYF
>TRBV5-5|TRBJ1-5|NA|NA
TGTGCCAGCAGCTTGGTAGTTTTCGGCAATCAGCCCCAGCATTTT
CASSLVVFGNQPQHF
>TRBV4-1|TRBJ2-1|NA|TRBD1
TGCGCCAGCAGAATATACCCCGGGACAGGACACAATGAGCAGTTCTTC
CASRIYPGTGHNEQFF
>TRBV7-9|TRBJ1-6|NA|NA
TGTGCCAGCAGCTTATTCGGGGTGAGGTCCCTCCACTTT
CASSLFGVRSLHF
>TRBV13|TRBJ2-3|NA|NA
TGTGCCAGCAGCTTAGATAAGGGGGATACGCAGTATTTT
CASSLDKGDTQYF
>TRBV5-4|TRBJ2-2|NA|TRBD1
TGTGTCAGCAGCCCGGGACAGGGGAATACCGGGGAGCTGTTTTTT
CVSSPGQGNTGELFF
>TRBV4-2|TRBJ2-3|NA|NA
TGTGCCAGCAGCCAAGTAGGAGGACCCTCGGGGGCAGATACGCAGTATTTT
CASSQVGGPSGADTQYF
>TRBV6-5|TRBJ2-1|once|TRBD1
TGTGCCAGCAGTTTAATCAGGGGGAATGAGCAGTTCTTC
CASSLIRGNEQFF
>TRBV30|TRBJ1-4|NA|TRBD1
TGTGCCTGGACCGGACAGGGCGGGGAAAAACTGTTTTTT
CAWTGQGGEKLFF
>TRBV7-3|TRBJ2-7|NA|NA
TGTGCCAGCAGCCCTGGACAAGGCCCCTACGAGCAGTACTTC
CASSPGQGPYEQYF
>TRBV6-5|TRBJ2-5|NA|TRBD2
TGTGCCAGCAAAAGAGCGGGGGGAGGGGAGACCCAGTACTTC
CASKRAGGGETQYF
>TRBV4-2|TRBJ1-5|NA|NA
TGTGCCAGCAGCCAAGAGCAGAATCAGCCCCAGCATTTT
CASSQEQNQPQHF
>TRBV13|TRBJ1-2|NA|NA
TGTGCCAGCAGCCGCCAGCAGGGAAGATGGTACACCTTC
CASSRQQGRWYTF
>TRBV19|TRBJ1-1|NA|TRBD1
TGTGCCAGTAGTTTGGGACAGGGGAGAGGCACTGAAGCTTTCTTT
CASSLGQGRGTEAFF
>TRBV15|TRBJ1-1|NA|NA
TGTGCCACCAGCAGGGTAAACACTGAAGCTTTCTTT
CATSRVNTEAFF
>TRBV20-1|TRBJ2-1|NA|NA
TGCAGTGCTGGGGGGCCCAATGAGCAGTTCTTC
CSAGGPNEQFF
>TRBV21-1|TRBJ2-7|NA|NA
TGTGCCAGCAACCTCCCCAGCTACGAGCAGTACTTC
CASNLPSYEQYF
>TRBV5-6|TRBJ2-1|NA|NA
TGTGCCAGCAGCTTGGGGAGTTACAATGAGCAGTTCTTC
CASSLGSYNEQFF
>TRBV19|TRBJ1-3|NA|NA
TGTGCCAGTAGTACAGGGGCGACTGGAAACACCATATATTTT
CASSTGATGNTIYF
>TRBV14|TRBJ2-7|NA|NA
TGTGCCAGCAGCAGACAGTCACTTTACGAGCAGTACTTC
CASSRQSLYEQYF
>TRBV19|TRBJ2-3|NA|TRBD2
TGTGCCAGTAGCCGCGGGAGGGGCCCAAGCACAGATACGCAGTATTTT
CASSRGRGPSTDTQYF
>TRBV9|TRBJ2-2|NA|NA
TGTGCCAGCAGCGTAGAACTAGCCATCGGGGAGCTGTTTTTT
CASSVELAIGELFF
>TRBV19|TRBJ2-5|once|NA
TGTGCCAGTAGTATAGAAGCGGGTCAAGAGACCCAGTACTTC
CASSIEAGQETQYF
>TRBV24-1|TRBJ1-2|NA|NA
TGTGCCACCAGTGGTACCCCTACACAGGATGGCTATGGCTACACCTTC
CATSGTPTQDGYGYTF
>TRBV18|TRBJ2-5|NA|TRBD2
TGTGCCAGCTCAGCGACTAGCGGGGAAGAGACCCAGTACTTC
CASSATSGEETQYF
>TRBV30|TRBJ1-5|NA|NA
TGTGCCTGGAGTGTACCAGGGAATCAGCCCCAGCATTTT
CAWSVPGNQPQHF